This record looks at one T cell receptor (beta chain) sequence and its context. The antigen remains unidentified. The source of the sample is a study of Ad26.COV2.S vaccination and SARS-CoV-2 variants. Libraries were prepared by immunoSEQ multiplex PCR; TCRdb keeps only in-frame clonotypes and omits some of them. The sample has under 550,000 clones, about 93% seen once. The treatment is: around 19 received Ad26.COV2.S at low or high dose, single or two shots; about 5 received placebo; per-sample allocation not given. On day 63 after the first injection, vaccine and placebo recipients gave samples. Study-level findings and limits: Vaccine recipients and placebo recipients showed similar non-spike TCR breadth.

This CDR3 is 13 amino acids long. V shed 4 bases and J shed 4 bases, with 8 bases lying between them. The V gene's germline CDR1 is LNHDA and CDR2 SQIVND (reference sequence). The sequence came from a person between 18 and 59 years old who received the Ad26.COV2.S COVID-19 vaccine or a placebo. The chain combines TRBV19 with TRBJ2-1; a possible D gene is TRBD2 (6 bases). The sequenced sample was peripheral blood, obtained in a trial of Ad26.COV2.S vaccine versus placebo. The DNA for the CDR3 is TGTGCCAGTAGTAGGCGGGGTTACAATGAGCAGTTCTTC. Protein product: CASSRRGYNEQFF.